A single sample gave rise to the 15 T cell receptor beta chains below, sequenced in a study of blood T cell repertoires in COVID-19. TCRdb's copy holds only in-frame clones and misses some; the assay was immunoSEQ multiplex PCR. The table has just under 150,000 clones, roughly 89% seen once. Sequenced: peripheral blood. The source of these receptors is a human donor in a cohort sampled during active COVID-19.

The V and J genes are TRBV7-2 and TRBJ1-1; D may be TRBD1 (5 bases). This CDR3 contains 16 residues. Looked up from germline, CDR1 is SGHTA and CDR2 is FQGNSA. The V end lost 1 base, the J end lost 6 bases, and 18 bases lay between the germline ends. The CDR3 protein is CASSLVGQGGYSEAFF. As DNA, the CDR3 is TGTGCCAGCAGCTTAGTTGGGCAGGGCGGATACTCTGAAGCTTTCTTT.

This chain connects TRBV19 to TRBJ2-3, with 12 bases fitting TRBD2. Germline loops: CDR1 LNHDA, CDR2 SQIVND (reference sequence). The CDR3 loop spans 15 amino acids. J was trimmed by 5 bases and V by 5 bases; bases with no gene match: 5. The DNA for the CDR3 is TGTGCCAGTAGTGCTAGCGGGGGGGGTATAGATACGCAGTATTTT. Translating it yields CASSASGGGIDTQYF.

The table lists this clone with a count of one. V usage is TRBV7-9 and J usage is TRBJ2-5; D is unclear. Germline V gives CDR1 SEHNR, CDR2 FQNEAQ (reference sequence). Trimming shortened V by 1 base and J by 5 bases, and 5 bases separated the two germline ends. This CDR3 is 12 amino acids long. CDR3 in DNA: TGTGCCAGCAGCTTAGTCGGGGAGACCCAGTACTTC. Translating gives CASSLVGETQYF.

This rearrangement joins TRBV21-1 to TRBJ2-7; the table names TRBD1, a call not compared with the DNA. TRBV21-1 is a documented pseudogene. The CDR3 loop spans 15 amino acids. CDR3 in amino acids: CAGNRNCGPSYEQYF. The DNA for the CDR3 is TGTGCCGGAAATAGGAATTGTGGGCCATCCTACGAGCAGTACTTC.

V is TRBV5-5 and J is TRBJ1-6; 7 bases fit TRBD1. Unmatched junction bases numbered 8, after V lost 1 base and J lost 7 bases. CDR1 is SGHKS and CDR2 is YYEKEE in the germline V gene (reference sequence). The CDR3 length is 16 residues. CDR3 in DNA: TGTGCCAGCAGCTTGAGACAGGGCGTTGGGAATTCACCCCTCCACTTT. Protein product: CASSLRQGVGNSPLHF.

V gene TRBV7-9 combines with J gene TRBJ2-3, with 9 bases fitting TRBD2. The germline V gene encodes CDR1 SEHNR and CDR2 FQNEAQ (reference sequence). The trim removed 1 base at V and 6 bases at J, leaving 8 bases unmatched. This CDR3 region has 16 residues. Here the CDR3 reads CASSLVVSGGLDTQYF. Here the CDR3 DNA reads TGTGCCAGCAGCTTAGTGGTTAGCGGGGGTTTGGATACGCAGTATTTT. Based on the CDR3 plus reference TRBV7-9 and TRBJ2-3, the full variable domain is DTGVSQNPRHKITKRGQNVTFRCDPISEHNRLYWYRQTLGQGPEFLTYFQNEAQLEKSRLLSDRFSAERPKGSFSTLEIQRTEQGDSAMYLCASSLVVSGGLDTQYFGPGTRLTVL.

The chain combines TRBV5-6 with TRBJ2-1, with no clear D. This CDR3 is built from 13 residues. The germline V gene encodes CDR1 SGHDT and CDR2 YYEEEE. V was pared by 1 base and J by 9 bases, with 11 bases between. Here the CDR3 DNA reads TGTGCCAGCAGCTTGATGATGGAGCGTGAGCAGTTCTTC. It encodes CASSLMMEREQFF.

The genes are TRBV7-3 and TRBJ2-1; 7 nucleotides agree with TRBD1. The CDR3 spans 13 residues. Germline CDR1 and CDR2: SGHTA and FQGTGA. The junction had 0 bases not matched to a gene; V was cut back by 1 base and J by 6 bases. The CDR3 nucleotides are TGTGCCAGCAGCTTAAACAGGGGCAATGAGCAGTTCTTC. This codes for CASSLNRGNEQFF.

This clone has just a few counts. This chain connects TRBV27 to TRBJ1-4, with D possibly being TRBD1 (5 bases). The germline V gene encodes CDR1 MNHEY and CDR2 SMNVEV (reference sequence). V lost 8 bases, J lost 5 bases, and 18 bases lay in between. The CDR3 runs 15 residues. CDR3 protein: CASFRTGVRNEKLFF. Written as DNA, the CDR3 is TGTGCCAGCTTTCGAACGGGGGTAAGGAATGAAAAACTGTTTTTT.

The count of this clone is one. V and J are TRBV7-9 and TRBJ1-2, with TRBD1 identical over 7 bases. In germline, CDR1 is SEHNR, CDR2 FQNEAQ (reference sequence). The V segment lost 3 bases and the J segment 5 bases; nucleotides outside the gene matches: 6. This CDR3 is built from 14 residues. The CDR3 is CASSLETGRYGYTF. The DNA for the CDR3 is TGTGCCAGCAGCTTGGAGACAGGGCGATATGGCTACACCTTC. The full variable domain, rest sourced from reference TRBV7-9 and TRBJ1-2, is DTGVSQNPRHKITKRGQNVTFRCDPISEHNRLYWYRQTLGQGPEFLTYFQNEAQLEKSRLLSDRFSAERPKGSFSTLEIQRTEQGDSAMYLCASSLETGRYGYTFGSGTRLTVV.

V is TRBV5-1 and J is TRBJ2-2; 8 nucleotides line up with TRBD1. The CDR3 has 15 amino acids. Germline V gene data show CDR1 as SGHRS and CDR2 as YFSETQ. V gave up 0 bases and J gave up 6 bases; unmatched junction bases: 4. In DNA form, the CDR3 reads TGCGCCAGCAGCTTGGCATCGGGACAGGCCGGGGAGCTGTTTTTT. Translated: CASSLASGQAGELFF. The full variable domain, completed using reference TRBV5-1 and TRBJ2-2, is KAGVTQTPRYLIKTRGQQVTLSCSPISGHRSVSWYQQTPGQGLQFLFEYFSETQRNKGNFPGRFSGRQFSNSRSEMNVSTLELGDSALYLCASSLASGQAGELFFGEGSRLTVL.

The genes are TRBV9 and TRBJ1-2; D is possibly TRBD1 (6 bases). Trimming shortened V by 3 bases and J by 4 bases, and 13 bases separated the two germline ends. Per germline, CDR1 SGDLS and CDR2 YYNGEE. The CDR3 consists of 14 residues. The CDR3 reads CASSERTGRYGYTF. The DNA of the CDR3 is TGTGCCAGCAGCGAGAGAACAGGGCGCTATGGCTACACCTTC.

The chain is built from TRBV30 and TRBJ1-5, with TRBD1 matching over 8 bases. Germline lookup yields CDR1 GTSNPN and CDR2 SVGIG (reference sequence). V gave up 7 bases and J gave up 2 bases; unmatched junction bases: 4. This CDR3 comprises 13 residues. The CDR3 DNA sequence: TGTGCCTTATCAGGGGGCCGCAATCAGCCCCAGCATTTT. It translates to CALSGGRNQPQHF.

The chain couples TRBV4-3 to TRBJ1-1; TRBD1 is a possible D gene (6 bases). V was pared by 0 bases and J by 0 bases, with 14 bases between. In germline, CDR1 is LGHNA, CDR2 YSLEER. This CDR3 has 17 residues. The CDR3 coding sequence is TGCGCCAGCAGCCAAGATATTCGGGGACAACTGAACACTGAAGCTTTCTTT. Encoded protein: CASSQDIRGQLNTEAFF.

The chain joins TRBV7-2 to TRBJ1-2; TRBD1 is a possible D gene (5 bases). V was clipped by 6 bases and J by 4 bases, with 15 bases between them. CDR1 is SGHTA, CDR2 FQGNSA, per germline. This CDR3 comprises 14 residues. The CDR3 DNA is TGTGCCAGCAGTTTAATCACAGGTTTCTATGGCTACACCTTC. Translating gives CASSLITGFYGYTF.